The clone carrying this T cell receptor beta chain has only a few counts. Its antigen is not known. The data stem from a study of human T cells and chemical hapten exposure. Study conclusions and caveats: All donors were alopecia patients, so their immunity may differ from that of healthy people.

TCRdb recomputed calls from the RACE reads with MiXCR, one row per CDR3 protein. Of 240,000 or so distinct CDR3 sequences in the sample, 7.5% to 10% are singletons; the top ten hold approximately 2.3%. Time point in this sample: pre-sensitization, week 0. As to treatment: therapeutic diphenylcyclopropenone sensitization with weekly scalp DPC. The TCR was taken from a woman in her 40s with alopecia areata. Some clones in this sample may be carry-over from other donors' samples. The specimen comprised whole blood, sampled in connection with sensitization to the hapten diphenylcyclopropenone (DPC).

The CDR3 bases are TGTGCCAGCAGTTCCCCCGGGAGGGGTGGGGCCAACGTCCTGACTTTC. Protein: CASSSPGRGGANVLTF. The gene calls are TRBV28 and TRBJ2-6; 8 nucleotides line up with TRBD2. This CDR3 is 16 amino acids long. Germline V gene data show CDR1 as MDHEN and CDR2 as SYDVKM. Trimming took 4 bases from V and 3 from J; bases not matched to a gene: 5.